Below, one T cell receptor (beta chain) is given with its context. The data originate from a study of blood T cell repertoires in COVID-19. Overall study: T cells, B-cell-depleted T cells, or PBMCs supplied cDNA or gDNA.

Under the authors' procedure: Nucleated cell number was recorded as an estimate derived from reference gene primer amplification. Repertoires were generated with immunoSEQ multiplex PCR, while TCRdb's copy carries only in-frame clones and drops some. V and J calls and clone size are copied from that table; D and trimming were computed from the DNA. The table includes 200,000 or so clones, about 80% detected once. V lost 6 bases, J lost 10 bases, and 16 bases lay in between. The CDR3 has 13 amino acids. Input material: peripheral blood. The clonotype originates from a woman in her sixties with acute or convalescent COVID-19. J is TRBJ2-1 and V is TRBV12-3 or TRBV12-4, with a possible D match to TRBD2 (6 bases). CDR3 sequence reads: CASRPGLPREQFF. In DNA, the CDR3 is TGTGCCAGCAGACCGGGACTCCCGCGGGAGCAGTTCTTC.